These 20 T cell receptor beta chains were sequenced from one sample in a study of cytomegalovirus exposure and HLA in healthy donors. The PCR ran on 60 Vbeta and 13 Jbeta primers. TCRdb keeps only in-frame clones here, not all; method: immunoSEQ multiplex PCR. The sample table sets out about 200,000 clones. Sequencing was carried out using PBMCs. The source of these receptors is a boy under 18 in good health and CMV-seronegative.

This rearrangement joins TRBV27 to TRBJ1-1, with D tentatively TRBD1 (6 bases). The CDR3 contains 16 residues. Germline values: CDR1 MNHEY, CDR2 SMNVEV (reference sequence). V lost 1 base and J lost 0, with 12 bases in between. CDR3: CASSLWQGTLNTEAFF. CDR3 nucleotides: TGTGCCAGCAGTTTATGGCAGGGGACGCTGAACACTGAAGCTTTCTTT.

CDR3 residues: CAWIPGQLNYGYTF. As DNA, the CDR3 is TGTGCCTGGATTCCGGGACAGCTTAACTATGGCTACACCTTC. V usage is TRBV30 and J usage is TRBJ1-2, with 7 bases fitting TRBD1. Germline V gene data show CDR1 as GTSNPN and CDR2 as SVGIG (reference sequence). V shed 4 bases and J 1 base; nucleotides not matched to a gene: 6. The CDR3 spans 14 residues. The entire variable domain, with the rest obtained from reference TRBV30 and TRBJ1-2, is as follows: SQTIHQWPATLVQPVGSPLSLECTVEGTSNPNLYWYRQAAGRGLQLLFYSVGIGQISSEVPQNLSASRPQDRQFILSSKKLLLSDSGFYLCAWIPGQLNYGYTFGSGTRLTVV.

The rearrangement links TRBV6-4 to TRBJ2-1, with TRBD2 matching 7 bases. Germline assignment: CDR1 MRHNA and CDR2 SNTAGT. Germline trimming cut 0 bases from V and 3 bases from J; bases unmatched to any gene: 2. The CDR3 contains 15 residues. The CDR3 DNA is TGTGCCAGCAGTGACTCGGGGGGGGACTACAATGAGCAGTTCTTC. This encodes CASSDSGGDYNEQFF.

The chain couples TRBV19 to TRBJ2-5; 8 nucleotides align to TRBD1. Germline-derived CDR1 and CDR2 are LNHDA and SQIVND (reference sequence). J was trimmed by 5 bases and V by 3 bases; bases with no gene match: 8. The CDR3 covers 15 residues. CDR3 loop: CASSMWAGGPETQYF. DNA for the CDR3: TGTGCCAGTAGTATGTGGGCAGGGGGCCCGGAGACCCAGTACTTC.

The rearrangement links TRBV14 to TRBJ1-4; the D gene is possibly TRBD1 (6 bases). The germline V gene encodes CDR1 SGHDN and CDR2 FVKESK. V lost 4 bases and J lost 6, with 15 bases in between. CDR3 size: 15 residues. In DNA form, the CDR3 reads TGTGCCAGCAGCCCCAGGGGAGGGTTTTATGAAAAACTGTTTTTT. This codes for CASSPRGGFYEKLFF.

The chain employs TRBV19 and TRBJ1-2; no clear D. V was cut by 8 bases and J by 2 bases, with 18 bases left in between. This CDR3 comprises 15 residues. Looked up from germline, CDR1 is LNHDA and CDR2 is SQIVND (reference sequence). The CDR3 here is CASWNTADPNYGYTF. CDR3 DNA sequence: TGTGCCAGTTGGAATACAGCCGACCCCAACTATGGCTACACCTTC. Full variable domain (outside the CDR3, taken from reference TRBV19 and TRBJ1-2): DGGITQSPKYLFRKEGQNVTLSCEQNLNHDAMYWYRQDPGQGLRLIYYSQIVNDFQKGDIAEGYSVSREKKESFPLTVTSAQKNPTAFYLCASWNTADPNYGYTFGSGTRLTVV.

The J gene is TRBJ1-2, the V gene TRBV30; possibly TRBD1 for D (5 bases). The CDR3 contains 14 residues. V was trimmed by 1 base and J by 4 bases, leaving 13 bases between them. Germline assignment: CDR1 GTSNPN and CDR2 SVGIG (reference sequence). CDR3 region: CAWSEEGAPYGYTF. The CDR3 nucleotides are TGTGCCTGGAGTGAGGAAGGGGCCCCCTATGGCTACACCTTC. The full variable domain, with the rest looked up from reference TRBV30 and TRBJ1-2, is SQTIHQWPATLVQPVGSPLSLECTVEGTSNPNLYWYRQAAGRGLQLLFYSVGIGQISSEVPQNLSASRPQDRQFILSSKKLLLSDSGFYLCAWSEEGAPYGYTFGSGTRLTVV.

This chain connects TRBV6-5 to TRBJ1-4; D is uncertain. Germline lookup yields CDR1 MNHEY and CDR2 SVGAGI. V was trimmed by 7 bases and J by 8 bases, leaving 11 bases between them. This CDR3 has 12 residues. This chain's CDR3 is CASTPNGEKLFF. CDR3 nucleotides: TGTGCCAGCACCCCGAATGGCGAAAAACTGTTTTTT.

The V and J genes are TRBV2 and TRBJ2-5; 7 nucleotides align to TRBD2. The CDR3 has 15 residues. The germline V gene encodes CDR1 SNHLY and CDR2 FYNNEI. V gave up 4 bases and J gave up 5 bases; unmatched junction bases: 10. CDR3 DNA: TGTGCCAGCAGTGTTGGGGACTATGGGGGGGAGACCCAGTACTTC. Encoded protein: CASSVGDYGGETQYF.

The CDR3 bases are TGTGCCAGTAGTATACGGTATGAGCAGTTCTTC. Its protein is CASSIRYEQFF. The V gene is TRBV19, the J gene TRBJ2-1, with D hard to call. From germline, CDR1 is LNHDA and CDR2 SQIVND (reference sequence). The CDR3 runs 11 residues. V was cut by 2 bases and J by 8 bases, with 4 bases left in between.

This chain joins TRBV15 and TRBJ1-2; no clear D. CDR1 is LNHNV, CDR2 YYDKDF, per germline (reference sequence). The CDR3 runs 16 residues. Trimming removed 5 bases at V and 0 bases at J, with 16 bases between. The CDR3 spells CATSAPADGPNYGYTF. The CDR3 DNA reads as TGTGCCACCAGCGCGCCTGCCGATGGGCCTAACTATGGCTACACCTTC.

V and J are TRBV7-9 and TRBJ1-4; a weak D match, TRBD1 (5 bases). The V and J ends lost 4 bases and 6 bases respectively, with 24 bases between them. The CDR3 extends over 18 amino acids. Germline loops: CDR1 SEHNR, CDR2 FQNEAQ (reference sequence). The CDR3 nucleotides are TGTGCCAGCAGCTCACTCGGACAAGTTTTAAGGGTTGATGAAAAACTGTTTTTT. Protein product: CASSSLGQVLRVDEKLFF. The full variable domain, rest sourced from reference TRBV7-9 and TRBJ1-4, is DTGVSQNPRHKITKRGQNVTFRCDPISEHNRLYWYRQTLGQGPEFLTYFQNEAQLEKSRLLSDRFSAERPKGSFSTLEIQRTEQGDSAMYLCASSSLGQVLRVDEKLFFGSGTQLSVL.

The chain uses TRBV5-1 and TRBJ2-3; 11 bases are a match to TRBD2. The trim removed 4 bases at V and 2 bases at J, leaving 9 bases unmatched. Germline assignment: CDR1 SGHRS and CDR2 YFSETQ. The CDR3 is 17 amino acids. The chain's CDR3 is CASSPTSGGLFTDTQYF. Written as DNA, the CDR3 is TGCGCCAGCAGCCCAACTAGCGGGGGCTTATTCACAGATACGCAGTATTTT.

This sequence joins TRBV5-1 and TRBJ1-4; D is undetermined. The germline V and J ends were trimmed by 0 bases and 8 bases, with 5 bases remaining between them. CDR3 length: 12 amino acids. Germline CDR1 is SGHRS and CDR2 is YFSETQ. Here the CDR3 DNA reads TGCGCCAGCAGCTTGGATCAGGAAAAACTGTTTTTT. Amino acids: CASSLDQEKLFF.

The chain employs TRBV4-1 and TRBJ1-4; 11 nucleotides agree with TRBD1. The ends lost 1 base at V and 7 bases at J; junction bases unmatched: 8. The CDR3 is made up of 17 amino acids. Germline V gene data show CDR1 as MGHRA and CDR2 as YSYEKL. CDR3 sequence reads: CASSQGTGGFLGEKLFF. CDR3 DNA: TGCGCCAGCAGCCAAGGGACAGGGGGCTTTTTAGGTGAAAAACTGTTTTTT.

The chain couples TRBV5-1 to TRBJ1-3; D gene unclear. The CDR3 is made up of 16 amino acids. Germline V lookup: CDR1 SGHRS, CDR2 YFSETQ. V was shortened by 2 bases and J by 4 bases, with 16 bases between the two germline ends. The CDR3 is CASSFLAETIGNTIYF. Written as DNA, the CDR3 is TGCGCCAGCAGCTTTTTGGCGGAGACCATCGGAAACACCATATATTTT.

The chain links TRBV4-1 to TRBJ2-2; 13 nucleotides match TRBD2. CDR1 and CDR2 (germline): MGHRA, YSYEKL. V shed 1 base, J shed 7 bases, and the junction held 9 bases outside the gene matches. There are 18 residues in the CDR3. CDR3 in amino acids: CASSQGLAGGYWGGELFF. The DNA of the CDR3 is TGCGCCAGCAGCCAAGGACTAGCGGGGGGATATTGGGGCGGGGAGCTGTTTTTT.

The chain couples TRBV25-1 to TRBJ1-4; D might be TRBD1 (6 bases). This CDR3 contains 17 residues. Germline-derived CDR1 and CDR2 are MGHDK and SYGVNS. V dropped 6 bases and J dropped 8 bases, with 25 bases sitting between them. In nucleotides, the CDR3 is TGTGCCAGCAGGCCCAATCCCACAGGGTTAATGAAGGAAAAACTGTTTTTT. This codes for CASRPNPTGLMKEKLFF. Combining the CDR3 with reference TRBV25-1 and TRBJ1-4 gives the whole variable domain EADIYQTPRYLVIGTGKKITLECSQTMGHDKMYWYQQDPGMELHLIHYSYGVNSTEKGDLSSESTVSRIRTEHFPLTLESARPSHTSQYLCASRPNPTGLMKEKLFFGSGTQLSVL.

On this clone itself: Compared with germline, one end of the junction differs, possibly owing to a read error. This chain links TRBV7-7 with TRBJ2-3; D possibly corresponds to TRBD2 (7 bases). In germline, CDR1 is SSHAT, CDR2 FNYEAQ (reference sequence). The CDR3 totals 15 residues. The DNA of the CDR3 is TGTGCTAGCAGCTTAGGGGGGGGCGGCACAGATACGCAGTATTTT. Protein: CASSLGGGGTDTQYF.

The CDR3 loop reads CAISDRVEYEQYF. CDR3 in DNA: TGTGCCATCAGTGACAGGGTAGAATACGAGCAGTACTTC. This rearrangement joins TRBV10-3 to TRBJ2-7; TRBD1 might be the D (5 bases). In germline, CDR1 is ENHRY, CDR2 SYGVKD. V gave up 3 bases and J gave up 4 bases, with 10 bases separating them. This CDR3 spans 13 amino acids.